A selection of T cell receptor beta chains follows, all from one sample in a study of molecular identifiers for immune sequencing clone quantification. TCRdb processed the PCR reads anew with MiXCR; each CDR3 protein has one entry. The data show 350,000 or so distinct CDR3 sequences, with about a fifth seen just once and roughly 0.8% held by the top ten. Specimen: naive CD8+ T cells from blood, with Jurkat cell RNA spiked in. Receptors were obtained from a human donor in good health. Some libraries in this study had Jurkat cell RNA spiked in. Each CDR3 is given without its conserved first and last residue. The size entry is marked missing in some rows and otherwise reads once, few, many or a size class.

v_call: TRBV7-9; clone_size: many; j_call: TRBJ2-7; cdr3_aa: ASGGTGDEQY
v_call: TRBV6-2/TRBV6-3; clone_size: many; j_call: TRBJ2-5; cdr3_aa: ASSPDSIQETQY
v_call: TRBV20-1; clone_size: many; j_call: TRBJ2-1; cdr3_aa: SARGFPEASRNEQF
v_call: TRBV9; clone_size: many; j_call: TRBJ2-7; cdr3_aa: ASSVEGAYEQY
v_call: TRBV4-1; clone_size: many; j_call: TRBJ2-6; cdr3_aa: ASSASSGANVLT
v_call: TRBV20-1; clone_size: many; j_call: TRBJ2-5; cdr3_aa: SARAWPSGREYQETQY
v_call: TRBV13; clone_size: many; j_call: TRBJ2-3; cdr3_aa: ASSSDGELGTQY
v_call: TRBV4-3; clone_size: few; j_call: TRBJ2-2; cdr3_aa: ASSHTDRANTGELL
v_call: TRBV6-2/TRBV6-3; clone_size: few; j_call: TRBJ1-1; cdr3_aa: ASSSRTFMSNTEAF
v_call: TRBV27; clone_size: many; j_call: TRBJ1-1; cdr3_aa: ASSLSSAGTEAF
v_call: TRBV7-6; clone_size: many; j_call: TRBJ1-2; cdr3_aa: ASSLGQTGGDYT
v_call: TRBV11-2; clone_size: few; j_call: TRBJ2-3; cdr3_aa: ASSPGPGTDTQY
v_call: TRBV19; clone_size: few; j_call: TRBJ1-5; cdr3_aa: ASIFTYPDRDNQPQH
v_call: TRBV12-3/TRBV12-4; clone_size: many; j_call: TRBJ1-5; cdr3_aa: ARPPGGLGGPQH
v_call: TRBV3-1; clone_size: few; j_call: TRBJ2-5; cdr3_aa: ASSRGSTHQETQY
v_call: TRBV24-1; clone_size: -; j_call: TRBJ2-3; cdr3_aa: ATSDRASGTDTQY
v_call: TRBV6-2/TRBV6-3; clone_size: -; j_call: TRBJ2-3; cdr3_aa: AISGNLGDTQY
v_call: TRBV5-5; clone_size: many; j_call: TRBJ2-7; cdr3_aa: ASSTAHRGLSYEQY
v_call: TRBV19; clone_size: -; j_call: TRBJ2-1; cdr3_aa: ASIAISGRVFENNEQF
v_call: TRBV30; clone_size: -; j_call: TRBJ1-2; cdr3_aa: AWGLLGQRTFGYT
v_call: TRBV12-3/TRBV12-4; clone_size: -; j_call: TRBJ1-1; cdr3_aa: ASNPTGRTFEAF
v_call: TRBV5-5; clone_size: many; j_call: TRBJ2-7; cdr3_aa: ASSLVDGGYEQY
v_call: TRBV30; clone_size: many; j_call: TRBJ1-3; cdr3_aa: AWSVGNSYGNTIY
v_call: TRBV12-3/TRBV12-4; clone_size: many; j_call: TRBJ2-2; cdr3_aa: ASSKPQGTGELF
v_call: TRBV7-6; clone_size: many; j_call: TRBJ2-3; cdr3_aa: ASSPDTGRDTQY
v_call: TRBV4-1; clone_size: few; j_call: TRBJ2-7; cdr3_aa: ASSQEGSGGAYEQY
v_call: TRBV29-1; clone_size: many; j_call: TRBJ2-7; cdr3_aa: SVDVVGSYEQY
v_call: TRBV6-5; clone_size: -; j_call: TRBJ2-7; cdr3_aa: ARSHGTGFEQY
v_call: TRBV20-1; clone_size: many; j_call: TRBJ2-3; cdr3_aa: SARDLVAGLAVAQY
v_call: TRBV2; clone_size: many; j_call: TRBJ2-1; cdr3_aa: ASKYEPWGQLEPNPYNEQF